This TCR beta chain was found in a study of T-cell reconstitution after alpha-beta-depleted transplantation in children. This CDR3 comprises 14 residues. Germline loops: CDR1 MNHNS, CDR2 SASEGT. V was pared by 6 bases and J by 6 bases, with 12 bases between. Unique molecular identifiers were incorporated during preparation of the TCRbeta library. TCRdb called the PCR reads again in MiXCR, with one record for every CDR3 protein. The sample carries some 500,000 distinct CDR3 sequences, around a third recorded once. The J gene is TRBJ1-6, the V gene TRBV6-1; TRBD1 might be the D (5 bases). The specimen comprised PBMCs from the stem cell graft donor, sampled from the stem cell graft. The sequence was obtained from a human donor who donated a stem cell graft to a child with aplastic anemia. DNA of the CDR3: TGTGCCAGCAGGGTACCGGGACCTAATTCACCCCTCCACTTT. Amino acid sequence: CASRVPGPNSPLHF.